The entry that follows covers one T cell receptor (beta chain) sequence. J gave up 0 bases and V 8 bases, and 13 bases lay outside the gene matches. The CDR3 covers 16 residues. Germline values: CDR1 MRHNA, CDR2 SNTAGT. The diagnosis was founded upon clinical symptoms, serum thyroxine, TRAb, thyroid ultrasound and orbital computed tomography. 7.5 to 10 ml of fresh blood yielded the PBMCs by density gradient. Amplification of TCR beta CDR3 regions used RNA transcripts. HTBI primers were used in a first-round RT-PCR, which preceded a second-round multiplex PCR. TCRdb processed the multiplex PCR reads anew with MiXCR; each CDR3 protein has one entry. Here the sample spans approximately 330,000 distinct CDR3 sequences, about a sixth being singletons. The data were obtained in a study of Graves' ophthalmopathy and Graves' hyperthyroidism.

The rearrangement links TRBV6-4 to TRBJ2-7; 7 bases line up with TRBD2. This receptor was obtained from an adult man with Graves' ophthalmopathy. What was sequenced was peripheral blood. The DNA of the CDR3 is TGTGCCAGCGAATTATGGCTAGCGGAATACTCCTACGAGCAGTACTTC. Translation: CASELWLAEYSYEQYF.